The 27 T cell receptor beta chains in this list originate from one sample, sequenced in a study of T cell repertoires in cytomegalovirus infection. TCRdb re-derived calls from the reads in MiXCR, one entry per CDR3 protein. The profile shows fewer than 550,000 distinct CDR3 sequences, 26% of them singletons. Sequences were obtained from PBMCs. The receptors shown here come from a human donor in good health (CMV status not recorded). Some clones in this sample may be carry-over from other donors' samples.

The chain uses TRBV20-1 and TRBJ2-1; TRBD2 might be the D (5 bases). CDR1 and CDR2 (germline): DFQATT, SNEGSKA (reference sequence). The CDR3 covers 16 residues. The ends were cut back, 1 base at V and 8 bases at J, with 21 bases in the middle. The DNA of the CDR3 is TGCAGTGCTAGAGCCCTCCCCCAGGACTTGGGTGATGAGCAGTTCTTC. It encodes CSARALPQDLGDEQFF.

The CDR3 reads CASSLGGRFQPQHF. As DNA, the CDR3 is TGTGCCAGCAGTTTAGGAGGGAGGTTCCAGCCCCAGCATTTT. The V gene is TRBV28, the J gene TRBJ1-5; D is unclear. Trimming removed 2 bases at V and 7 bases at J, with 12 bases between. Germline loops: CDR1 MDHEN, CDR2 SYDVKM. This CDR3 is built from 14 residues.

A note on this clonotype: One end of the junction does not line up with germline, which may come from a read error. This sequence joins TRBV10-3 and TRBJ1-1; D possibly corresponds to TRBD1 (6 bases). The germline V gene has CDR1 ENHRY and CDR2 SYGVKD. This CDR3 is 14 amino acids long. The CDR3 is CAISDNKGVPEAFF. CDR3 nucleotides: TGTGCCATCAGTGATAACAAGGGGGTCCCTGAGGCTTTCTTT.

The chain has TRBV5-1 and TRBJ2-7; perhaps D is TRBD1 or TRBD2 (5 bases each). Trimming stripped 3 bases from V and 7 bases from J, with 17 bases between. CDR1 and CDR2 (germline): SGHRS, YFSETQ. This CDR3 is 14 amino acids long. CDR3 protein: CASSSQPGTPEQYF. Written as DNA, the CDR3 is TGCGCCAGCAGCTCCCAGCCCGGGACCCCGGAGCAGTACTTC.

This clonotype was picked up many times. This rearrangement joins TRBV7-2 to TRBJ1-2, with unresolved D. With 1 base removed from V and 4 bases from J, the gap between germline ends came to 13 bases. Per the germline V gene, CDR1 is SGHTA and CDR2 is FQGNSA. The CDR3 has 15 residues. CDR3 nucleotide sequence: TGTGCCAGCAGCTTAGACGGCAGTAGCTTCTATGGCTACACCTTC. It yields the protein CASSLDGSSFYGYTF.

In this sample, this clonotype turned up a few times. The chain carries TRBV19 and TRBJ2-1, with 13 bases that match TRBD2. The CDR3 extends over 18 amino acids. J was trimmed by 0 bases and V by 4 bases; bases with no gene match: 6. Germline V gene sequence: CDR1 LNHDA, CDR2 SQIVND (reference sequence). In nucleotides, the CDR3 is TGTGCCAGTAGTAGTCGACTAGCGGGAGGAAGCTCCTACAATGAGCAGTTCTTC. It codes for CASSSRLAGGSSYNEQFF.

This clonotype was seen only a few times. CDR3 sequence (DNA): TGTGCCAGCAGCTTGGGGGCTTCCATGAACACTGAAGCTTTCTTT. Amino acids: CASSLGASMNTEAFF. The chain joins TRBV5-4 to TRBJ1-1; the D is unclear. The CDR3 spans 15 residues. The V end was cut by 0 bases, the J end by 0 bases, with 9 bases between. Germline V lookup: CDR1 SGHNT, CDR2 YYREEE (reference sequence).

This rearrangement joins TRBV6-1 to TRBJ1-6, with a weak D call TRBD1 (5 bases). Per the germline V gene, CDR1 is MNHNS and CDR2 is SASEGT. This CDR3 region has 17 residues. V was shortened by 6 bases and J by 6 bases, with 21 bases between the two germline ends. CDR3 in amino acids: CASRLVVGARSNSPLHF. The CDR3 coding sequence is TGTGCCAGCAGACTCGTGGTAGGGGCGCGAAGTAATTCACCCCTCCACTTT.

The sample holds many counts of this clonotype. The gene calls are TRBV5-5 and TRBJ2-1; the match to TRBD1 covers 7 bases. CDR3 size: 15 residues. V dropped 5 bases and J dropped 0; count of bases not matched to a gene: 5. Germline values: CDR1 SGHKS, CDR2 YYEKEE (reference sequence). The CDR3 is CASRTGTGSYNEQFF. As DNA, the CDR3 is TGTGCCAGCAGGACAGGGACGGGCTCCTACAATGAGCAGTTCTTC.

The V gene is TRBV4-3, the J gene TRBJ1-5, with a weak D call TRBD1 (6 bases). V was trimmed by 3 bases and J by 3 bases, leaving 9 bases between them. CDR3 length: 14 amino acids. Germline lookup yields CDR1 LGHNA and CDR2 YSLEER. CDR3 sequence reads: CASSQRTVNQPQHF. CDR3 coding DNA: TGCGCCAGCAGCCAGAGGACAGTCAATCAGCCCCAGCATTTT.

The V call is TRBV27, the J call TRBJ2-3; tentative D call: TRBD2 (5 bases). Trimming took off 4 bases at V and 2 bases at J, with 10 bases between the two ends. There are 14 residues in the CDR3. The germline V gene has CDR1 MNHEY and CDR2 SMNVEV (reference sequence). The CDR3 DNA reads as TGTGCCAGCAGTTACGGACTCCTCACAGATACGCAGTATTTT. Amino acids: CASSYGLLTDTQYF.

This clonotype has more than one count but fewer than ten. This chain connects TRBV7-3 to TRBJ2-3; tentatively, D is TRBD1 (6 bases). V lost 6 bases to trimming and J lost 3 bases, with 13 bases between them. The CDR3 sequence is 14 residues long. Germline V gene sequence: CDR1 SGHTA, CDR2 FQGTGA. The CDR3 bases are TGTGCCAGCAGTTCACCAGGGGTAACAGATACGCAGTATTTT. Translated, it gives CASSSPGVTDTQYF.

This clonotype showed up many times. The chain couples TRBV7-2 to TRBJ2-7, with D hard to call. The V gene lost 1 base and the J gene lost 9 bases, with 16 bases spanning the gap. The germline CDR1 and CDR2 sequences are SGHTA and FQGNSA. This CDR3 contains 14 residues. For the CDR3, the DNA is TGTGCCAGCAGCTTAGTCCCTCACATCTATGCGCAGTACTTC. Encoded protein: CASSLVPHIYAQYF.

V gene TRBV5-1 combines with J gene TRBJ2-2; 7 nucleotides agree with TRBD1. CDR3 size: 12 residues. Germline assignment: CDR1 SGHRS and CDR2 YFSETQ. J was trimmed by 10 bases and V by 5 bases; bases with no gene match: 5. CDR3 DNA sequence: TGCGCCAGCAGGGTAGGGACAGCGGAGCTGTTTTTT. It yields the protein CASRVGTAELFF.

This clonotype was detected many times. The chain links TRBV7-3 to TRBJ2-1, with 9 bases that match TRBD2. In germline, CDR1 is SGHTA, CDR2 FQGTGA. CDR3 size: 14 residues. The J segment lost 12 bases and the V segment lost 0 bases, leaving 6 bases of the junction unmatched. This CDR3 is CASSLTGREGWQFF. The CDR3 DNA sequence: TGTGCCAGCAGCTTAACCGGGCGGGAGGGGTGGCAGTTCTTC.

V usage is TRBV6-5 and J usage is TRBJ1-1; D remains ambiguous. The CDR3 is 14 amino acids. Germline V CDR1 and CDR2: MNHEY, SVGAGI. The V and J ends lost 5 bases and 3 bases respectively, with 13 bases between them. The CDR3 spells CASSRQEADTEAFF. The CDR3 nucleotides are TGTGCCAGCAGTCGTCAGGAAGCGGACACTGAAGCTTTCTTT.

This clonotype was observed a few times. V and J are TRBV2 and TRBJ2-1; TRBD2 aligns across 7 bases. The germline CDR1 and CDR2 sequences are SNHLY and FYNNEI. This CDR3 spans 15 amino acids. J was trimmed by 0 bases and V by 7 bases; bases with no gene match: 6. The CDR3 DNA sequence: TGTGCCAGCACCCGGGGGGTTAGCTCCTACAATGAGCAGTTCTTC. It translates to CASTRGVSSYNEQFF.

This clonotype occurred a few times. This rearrangement joins TRBV19 to TRBJ2-7; D might be TRBD2 (6 bases). V was trimmed by 7 bases and J by 6 bases, leaving 13 bases between them. From germline, CDR1 is LNHDA and CDR2 SQIVND (reference sequence). The CDR3 length is 12 residues. The CDR3 loop reads CASKSHGGEQYF. The CDR3 DNA reads TGTGCCAGTAAGAGCCACGGGGGCGAGCAGTACTTC.

The V call is TRBV5-4, the J call TRBJ2-3, with 7 bases identical to TRBD2. V gave up 4 bases and J gave up 1 base; unmatched junction bases: 12. Looked up from germline, CDR1 is SGHNT and CDR2 is YYREEE (reference sequence). This CDR3 region has 17 residues. The CDR3 loop reads CASSQWGGTTGTDTQYF. CDR3 coding DNA: TGTGCCAGCAGCCAATGGGGTGGGACTACAGGCACAGATACGCAGTATTTT. The complete variable domain, with remaining parts taken from reference TRBV5-4 and TRBJ2-3, reads ETGVTQSPTHLIKTRGQQVTLRCSSQSGHNTVSWYQQALGQGPQFIFQYYREEENGRGNFPPRFSGLQFPNYSSELNVNALELDDSALYLCASSQWGGTTGTDTQYFGPGTRLTVL.

This clonotype was observed a few times. The genes are TRBV29-1 and TRBJ2-1, with TRBD1 identical over 8 bases. CDR3 size: 14 residues. The germline gives CDR1 SQVTM, CDR2 ANQGSEA. V dropped 6 bases and J dropped 10; count of bases not matched to a gene: 14. In DNA, the CDR3 is TGCAGCGTCTCAATCACCGGACAGGGAGGCGAGCAGTTCTTC. Translating gives CSVSITGQGGEQFF.

The rearrangement uses TRBV12-5 and TRBJ2-5; D is undetermined. The CDR3 totals 14 residues. Trimming took 6 bases from V and 0 from J, leaving 11 bases between them. From germline, CDR1 is LGHNT and CDR2 FRNRAP. Written as DNA, the CDR3 is TGTGCTAGTGGCCGGGCTGGGAACCAAGAGACCCAGTACTTC. Protein: CASGRAGNQETQYF.

This chain uses TRBV5-1 with TRBJ2-1; D might be TRBD2 (6 bases). V was shortened by 4 bases and J by 0 bases, with 11 bases between the two germline ends. This CDR3 spans 15 amino acids. CDR1 SGHRS and CDR2 YFSETQ come from the germline V gene. The CDR3 reads CASSPGLPSYNEQFF. The CDR3 DNA follows: TGCGCCAGCAGCCCGGGACTCCCCTCCTACAATGAGCAGTTCTTC.

This chain links TRBV6-2 or TRBV6-3 with TRBJ2-5; possibly TRBD2 for D (6 bases). Germline CDR1 reads MNHEY; CDR2 reads SVGEGT. V lost 8 bases to trimming and J lost 5 bases, with 21 bases between them. The CDR3 loop spans 15 amino acids. CDR3 nucleotides: TGTGCCAGCCTATCCCCAGGAGGGCCGTCGGAGACCCAGTACTTC. Its translation is CASLSPGGPSETQYF.

The table lists this clonotype with a few counts. This chain links TRBV20-1 with TRBJ1-5; D gene ambiguous. This CDR3 is 15 amino acids long. The V end was cut by 0 bases, the J end by 0 bases, with 9 bases between. Per germline, CDR1 DFQATT and CDR2 SNEGSKA (reference sequence). The CDR3 reads CSARDGRYSNQPQHF. The CDR3 bases are TGCAGTGCTAGAGATGGAAGGTATAGCAATCAGCCCCAGCATTTT.

The chain joins TRBV7-9 to TRBJ2-2; 11 nucleotides agree with TRBD2. Germline loops: CDR1 SEHNR, CDR2 FQNEAQ (reference sequence). V shed 3 bases and J 7 bases; nucleotides not matched to a gene: 10. The CDR3 is 17 residues long. The CDR3 DNA sequence: TGTGCCAGCAGCTTGCGACAGACTAGCGGGATACACGGGGAGCTGTTTTTT. This gives the protein CASSLRQTSGIHGELFF.

The rearrangement joins TRBV7-4 to TRBJ1-1; 9 nucleotides align to TRBD1. V was pared by 1 base and J by 8 bases, with 11 bases of the junction left unmatched. The length of the CDR3 is 16 residues. The germline gives CDR1 SGHVT, CDR2 SQSDAQ. The CDR3 here is CASSLESDRGRSEAFF. The CDR3 region has the DNA TGTGCCAGCAGCTTAGAGTCGGACAGGGGCCGGTCCGAAGCTTTCTTT.

This clonotype was counted at least ten times. The CDR3 DNA follows: TGTGCCAGCAGCCGGGGGAATTCACCCCTCCACTTT. Encoded protein: CASSRGNSPLHF. V gene TRBV6-1 combines with J gene TRBJ1-6; possibly TRBD1 for D (5 bases). The CDR3 totals 12 residues. The germline V and J ends were trimmed by 6 bases and 7 bases, with 7 bases remaining between them. In germline, CDR1 is MNHNS, CDR2 SASEGT.